The subject of this entry is one TCR beta chain. Its target antigen remains unknown. No clone much larger than this one lies a single base away; base qualities are absent. For each subset, genomic DNA was extracted from around 10,000 to 100,000 sorted cells using the DNeasy Blood and Tissue Kit. TCRbeta V-J or V-D-J regions were sequenced and mapped by the immunoSEQ service, with coverage above 10x per sample. Under the source paper's analysis protocol: Analysis was limited to productive rearrangements exported from the immunoSEQ Analyzer platform, and clonality was evaluated on the 500 most abundant clones. The Morisita-Horn similarity index and the Jaccard index were used to quantify repertoire overlap between populations. Morisita-Horn similarity between CD8 T-cell subset TCR repertoires was measured in roughly six cancer patients. The clones in this table, taken by TCRdb from immuneACCESS, are in-frame only. Not every clone is retained; where verified, under half of the shortfall comes from an unresolved V gene, and the cause of the rest is unknown. That table furnishes V, J and clone size, whereas the DNA furnished D and trimming. The sample table records hundreds of clones; around 64% of these occur just once. The top ten clonotypes cover almost 30% of the sample.

The data derive from a study of CD39 and CD103 CD8 tumor-infiltrating T cells listed by TCRdb under 2018. Some background on the complete study: The repertoire comparisons shown came from four patients: one with an HPV-positive HNSCC, one with an HPV-negative HNSCC, one with ovarian cancer and one with melanoma. Both uninvolved lymph nodes and metastatic lymph nodes were obtained from cancer patients as lymph node samples. Repertoires of CD8 TIL subsets defined by CD103 and CD39 were compared with peripheral memory CD8 T cells by TCRbeta CDR3 deep sequencing.

At the time of sample collection the patients were not on therapy, although prior treatments varied from chemotherapy, radiotherapy, surgery and immunotherapy to no treatment. After thawing, cells were enriched for T lymphocytes using a negative-selection kit, and EpCAM beads were added for tumor-infiltrating lymphocytes. For the CD8 TIL subsets, CD3+CD4-CD8+CD45RA- cells were FACS-sorted and divided into DN, SP and DP based on their expression of CD39 and CD103. On a FACSAria II, each population was sorted to approximately 99% purity, and the resulting cell pellets were frozen for TCR sequencing with no culture step. The paper's findings and limits, for the study overall: Clonotypes from DP TILs were seldom detected in blood or uninvolved lymph node, while clonotypes from DN TILs overlapped to a large extent with peripheral memory CD8 repertoires. In a couple of HNSCC patients, DP CD8 repertoires showed strong overlap between the primary tumor and metastatic lymph nodes. DP CD8 TILs appeared to be more oligoclonal than DN and SP CD8 TILs and blood memory CD8 T cells, with about 55-86% covered by the top 30 clonotypes.

Sequenced material: CD39+ CD103+ CD8+ T cells sorted from a lymph node. The cell subset or site label for this specimen denotes: CD103+CD39+ double-positive CD45RA- CD8 T cells. This sequence originates from a human donor with head and neck squamous cell carcinoma.

The sequenced DNA: TGTGCCAGTAGTATCGCCGTGGAGGCTCAGCCCCAGCATTTT. This translates into CASSIAVEAQPQHF. This sequence uses TRBV19 and TRBJ1-5; the D gene cannot be named for sure. V was cut back by 3 bases and J by 6 bases, leaving a gap of 12 bases between them. The CDR3 has 14 amino acids, counting the end cysteine and phenylalanine. The read is trimmed to its CDR3 DNA, 42 bases read in frame from base 1. CDR1 and CDR2 were assigned from the germline V gene (reference sequence) as LNHDA and SQIVND.